These 31 T cell receptor beta chains were all obtained from the same sample, sequenced in a study of T cells in Graves' hyperthyroidism and ophthalmopathy. RNA transcripts yielded amplified TCR beta CDR3 regions. Initially, a first-round RT-PCR of the TCR CDR3 employed the HTBI primer set. One entry per CDR3 protein, called by TCRdb with MiXCR from the multiplex PCR reads. This repertoire shows around 290,000 distinct CDR3 sequences, approximately 12% found once; its top ten account for more than 7.5%. Sequenced input: blood. The receptors derive from a woman between 25 and 40 years old with Graves' hyperthyroidism that later progressed to Graves' ophthalmopathy.

This clonotype has at least ten counts. The chain links TRBV18 to TRBJ1-2; D uncertain. The V and J ends lost 6 bases and 6 bases respectively, with 14 bases between them. This CDR3 is 13 amino acids long. The germline gives CDR1 KGHSH, CDR2 LQKENI. CDR3 sequence reads: CASSQRLTDGYTF. CDR3 bases: TGTGCCAGCTCCCAGAGGCTAACCGATGGCTACACCTTC.

The table lists this clonotype with a few counts. The chain joins TRBV6-1 to TRBJ1-2, with D unresolved. The germline CDR1 and CDR2 sequences are MNHNS and SASEGT. The length of the CDR3 is 12 residues. Trimming took off 6 bases at V and 10 bases at J, with 15 bases between the two ends. The CDR3 DNA sequence: TGTGCCAGCAGCCCAACCGCGGAGGCCTACACCTTC. Translating it yields CASSPTAEAYTF.

This clonotype was detected ten times or more. The chain links TRBV5-5 to TRBJ1-5; D remains unclear. Germline V gene lookup returns CDR1 SGHKS and CDR2 YYEKEE (reference sequence). V was shortened by 4 bases and J by 7 bases, with 18 bases between the two germline ends. The CDR3 loop spans 15 amino acids. Here the CDR3 DNA reads TGTGCCAGCAGCCTCGACCCCTCGGGGAGGCAGCCCCAGCATTTT. Its translation is CASSLDPSGRQPQHF.

The table lists this clonotype with many counts. V is TRBV6-2 or TRBV6-3 and J is TRBJ2-7; no firm D call. CDR1 is MNHEY and CDR2 is SVGEGT in the germline V gene. CDR3 length equals 15 residues. The V end lost 2 bases, the J end lost 0 bases, and 11 bases lay between the germline ends. The CDR3 sequence is CASSYAESSSYEQYF. In DNA form, the CDR3 reads TGTGCCAGCAGTTACGCGGAGTCGAGCTCCTACGAGCAGTACTTC.

This clonotype was seen at least ten times. J is TRBJ1-3 and V is TRBV13; D ambiguous. The length of the CDR3 is 14 residues. Trimming cost V 4 bases and J 0 bases, with 7 bases left between them. Germline V lookup: CDR1 PRHDT, CDR2 FYEKMQ (reference sequence). CDR3 amino acids: CASSSQSSGNTIYF. CDR3 coding DNA: TGTGCCAGCAGCTCTCAGAGCTCTGGAAACACCATATATTTT. The whole variable domain, filled in from reference TRBV13 and TRBJ1-3, reads AAGVIQSPRHLIKEKRETATLKCYPIPRHDTVYWYQQGPGQDPQFLISFYEKMQSDKGSIPDRFSAQQFSDYHSELNMSSLELGDSALYFCASSSQSSGNTIYFGEGSWLTVV.

This clonotype was seen repeatedly, ten times or more. J is TRBJ2-1 and V is TRBV12-3 or TRBV12-4, with unresolved D. The CDR3 contains 14 residues. Trimming stripped 3 bases from V and 3 bases from J, with 9 bases between. The CDR3 DNA follows: TGTGCCAGCAGTTTGCACAGCCACTACAATGAGCAGTTCTTC. It encodes CASSLHSHYNEQFF.

For this clonotype: A read error may be the cause here, since a much bigger clone is one base away. This chain joins TRBV28 and TRBJ2-2, with D maybe TRBD1 (6 bases). The CDR3 sequence is 14 residues long. Germline V gene lookup returns CDR1 MDHEN and CDR2 SYDVKM. Trimming stripped 6 bases from V and 2 bases from J, with 10 bases between. The CDR3, as DNA: TGTGCCAGCAGACAGGGAAGCAACACCGGGGAGCTGTTTTTT. It codes for CASRQGSNTGELFF.

The gene calls are TRBV20-1 and TRBJ2-2; D not resolved. In germline, CDR1 is DFQATT, CDR2 SNEGSKA (reference sequence). V was cut by 2 bases and J by 7 bases, with 14 bases left in between. The CDR3 has 14 amino acids. The DNA of the CDR3 is TGCAGTGCTAGATCCCTCACCTATGTCGGGGAGCTGTTTTTT. This gives the protein CSARSLTYVGELFF.

In its sample, this clonotype was seen many times. This chain uses TRBV4-1 with TRBJ2-7; TRBD2 agrees at 13 bases. CDR3 length: 17 residues. V shed 5 bases, J shed 3 bases, and the junction held 10 bases outside the gene matches. Germline V gives CDR1 MGHRA, CDR2 YSYEKL. The CDR3 loop reads CASSGSGTSGIGYEQYF. The CDR3 nucleotides are TGCGCCAGCAGCGGTTCCGGGACTAGCGGGATCGGCTACGAGCAGTACTTC.

V is TRBV7-6 and J is TRBJ2-7; maybe TRBD1 (6 bases). CDR3 length: 14 amino acids. The ends were cut back, 5 bases at V and 6 bases at J, with 17 bases in the middle. Germline values: CDR1 SGHVS, CDR2 FNYEAQ. CDR3 DNA sequence: TGTGCCAGCAGCCCTCGAGGGGGTGGAGGCGAGCAGTACTTC. Translation: CASSPRGGGGEQYF.

This clonotype was observed many times. The chain combines TRBV7-2 with TRBJ2-5; 14 bases agree with TRBD2. CDR1 is SGHTA, CDR2 FQGNSA, per germline. V trimming: 4 bases; J trimming: 3 bases; junction bases outside the gene matches: 4. This CDR3 has 16 residues. CDR3: CASSSPGLAGEETQYF. CDR3 sequence (DNA): TGTGCCAGCAGCTCCCCGGGACTAGCGGGAGAAGAGACCCAGTACTTC.

This clonotype has a handful of counts. The chain uses TRBV4-1 and TRBJ2-7; 11 bases map to TRBD1. Trimming removed 5 bases from V and 5 bases from J; junction bases left unmatched: 5. Germline V CDR1 and CDR2: MGHRA, YSYEKL. The CDR3 is 14 amino acids. CDR3 protein: CASSEGTGGHEQYF. CDR3 nucleotide sequence: TGCGCCAGCAGCGAGGGGACAGGGGGGCACGAGCAGTACTTC.

This clonotype was seen repeatedly, ten times or more. This chain uses TRBV6-2 or TRBV6-3 with TRBJ2-1, with TRBD2 matching over 9 bases. Germline CDR1 is MNHEY and CDR2 is SVGEGT. V lost 0 bases, J lost 8 bases, and 5 bases stayed unmatched. The CDR3 length is 15 residues. The CDR3 loop is CASSYSRGLADEQFF. In DNA, the CDR3 is TGTGCCAGCAGTTACTCGAGGGGACTAGCAGATGAGCAGTTCTTC.

The sample holds many counts of this clonotype. The chain is built from TRBV9 and TRBJ2-1; D perhaps matches TRBD2 (5 bases). From germline, CDR1 is SGDLS and CDR2 YYNGEE. V was clipped by 4 bases and J by 10 bases, with 18 bases between them. The CDR3 runs 14 residues. The CDR3 region is CASSPLAVSGEQFF. In DNA form, the CDR3 reads TGTGCCAGCAGCCCGTTAGCCGTTTCGGGGGAGCAGTTCTTC.

This clonotype has just a few counts. The rearrangement joins TRBV5-5 to TRBJ2-1, with D unclear. This CDR3 is 14 amino acids long. Germline V gene lookup returns CDR1 SGHKS and CDR2 YYEKEE (reference sequence). V was cut by 5 bases and J by 2 bases, with 11 bases left in between. The CDR3 protein is CASRFDLTYNEQFF. In DNA form, the CDR3 reads TGTGCCAGCAGATTCGACTTAACCTACAATGAGCAGTTCTTC.

This clonotype was seen at least ten times. V gene TRBV28 combines with J gene TRBJ1-6; 7 nucleotides align to TRBD1. V was clipped by 8 bases and J by 9 bases; unmatched bases: 16. The CDR3 length is 16 residues. Germline CDR1 MDHEN, CDR2 SYDVKM. The CDR3, as DNA: TGTGCCAGCGGAAGGGGACGAACAGGGGAAGGTTCACCCCTCCACTTT. Its translation is CASGRGRTGEGSPLHF. The complete variable domain, with remaining parts taken from reference TRBV28 and TRBJ1-6, reads DVKVTQSSRYLVKRTGEKVFLECVQDMDHENMFWYRQDPGLGLRLIYFSYDVKMKEKGDIPEGYSVSREKKERFSLILESASTNQTSMYLCASGRGRTGEGSPLHFGNGTRLTVT.

This clonotype showed up many times. The chain combines TRBV20-1 with TRBJ1-2; TRBD1 matches 7 bases. The CDR3 is 13 residues long. Per germline, CDR1 DFQATT and CDR2 SNEGSKA (reference sequence). Trimming cost V 3 bases and J 6 bases; bases outside gene matches: 7. The CDR3 nucleotides read TGCAGTGCTAGGAAGGCAGGGACAGATGGCTACACCTTC. It encodes CSARKAGTDGYTF.

This clonotype was seen a few times. The chain carries TRBV7-9 and TRBJ2-1; D possibly corresponds to TRBD2 (6 bases). The CDR3 loop spans 13 amino acids. Germline CDR1 and CDR2: SEHNR and FQNEAQ (reference sequence). Trimming took 7 bases from V and 10 from J, leaving 17 bases between them. The CDR3 DNA sequence: TGTGCCAGCATCGGGGAGGCGGTCGGGGAGCAGTTCTTC. It translates to CASIGEAVGEQFF.

This clonotype has a count of ten or more. The V gene is TRBV27, the J gene TRBJ2-3; D is unclear. With 0 bases removed from V and 0 bases from J, the gap between germline ends came to 10 bases. In germline, CDR1 is MNHEY, CDR2 SMNVEV (reference sequence). CDR3 length: 16 residues. Here the CDR3 DNA reads TGTGCCAGCAGTTTATCGACCGCAGCTAGCACAGATACGCAGTATTTT. Translation: CASSLSTAASTDTQYF.

This chain joins TRBV20-1 and TRBJ2-1, with D perhaps matching TRBD2 (6 bases). Trimming shortened V by 3 bases and J by 9 bases, and 9 bases separated the two germline ends. This CDR3 has 11 residues. In germline, CDR1 is DFQATT, CDR2 SNEGSKA (reference sequence). The CDR3 protein is CSASPGSEQFF. CDR3 DNA: TGCAGTGCTAGCCCCGGGAGTGAGCAGTTCTTC.

Ten or more counts support this clonotype. This chain links TRBV28 with TRBJ2-3; D assignment may be TRBD1 or TRBD2 (6 bases each). V was pared by 0 bases and J by 4 bases, with 14 bases between. In germline, CDR1 is MDHEN, CDR2 SYDVKM. The CDR3 has 16 residues. CDR3 residues: CASSLWGGSGADTQYF. CDR3 sequence (DNA): TGTGCCAGCAGTTTATGGGGGGGCAGCGGTGCAGATACGCAGTATTTT.

This clonotype was counted only a few times. The chain is built from TRBV18 and TRBJ2-2, with 7 bases that match TRBD1. With V trimmed by 0 bases and J by 8 bases, 9 bases remained unmatched. This CDR3 is built from 16 residues. Looked up from germline, CDR1 is KGHSH and CDR2 is LQKENI. CDR3 sequence reads: CASSPPETGSPGELFF. The CDR3 DNA reads TGTGCCAGCTCACCACCAGAGACAGGGTCTCCTGGGGAGCTGTTTTTT.

This clonotype showed up many times. V and J are TRBV5-6 and TRBJ1-1; D call uncertain. Germline V lookup: CDR1 SGHDT, CDR2 YYEEEE. V lost 7 bases and J lost 8, with 18 bases in between. The CDR3 runs 13 residues. Written as DNA, the CDR3 is TGTGCCAGCTTGGCACTAGCCACAAGAGAAGCTTTCTTT. Encoded protein: CASLALATREAFF.

At least ten counts were recorded for this clonotype. This rearrangement joins TRBV7-2 to TRBJ2-4; TRBD2 agrees at 12 bases. The ends lost 4 bases at V and 6 bases at J; junction bases unmatched: 1. The CDR3 extends over 14 amino acids. Germline CDR1 and CDR2: SGHTA and FQGNSA. Here the CDR3 reads CASSSTSGGNIQYF. CDR3 DNA sequence: TGTGCCAGCAGCTCGACTAGCGGGGGAAACATTCAGTACTTC.

The chain uses TRBV19 and TRBJ2-2, with 7 bases that match TRBD2. CDR1 and CDR2 (germline): LNHDA, SQIVND (reference sequence). The CDR3 is 14 residues long. The junction had 6 bases not matched to a gene; V was cut back by 7 bases and J by 4 bases. Written as DNA, the CDR3 is TGTGCCAGTATGCAGGGAGGGGCCACCGGGGAGCTGTTTTTT. Its protein is CASMQGGATGELFF. Drawing the rest from reference TRBV19 and TRBJ2-2, the complete variable domain is DGGITQSPKYLFRKEGQNVTLSCEQNLNHDAMYWYRQDPGQGLRLIYYSQIVNDFQKGDIAEGYSVSREKKESFPLTVTSAQKNPTAFYLCASMQGGATGELFFGEGSRLTVL.

The genes are TRBV11-3 and TRBJ2-2; 8 positions match TRBD2. The CDR3 loop spans 16 amino acids. The V gene end was trimmed by 5 bases and the J gene end by 5 bases; junction bases not matched to a gene: 10. Germline V gene sequence: CDR1 SGHNT, CDR2 YENEEA. Written as DNA, the CDR3 is TGTGCCAGCAGCCCCCGTCCCCGGGAGGGGACCGGGGAGCTGTTTTTT. It encodes CASSPRPREGTGELFF. The complete variable domain, with remaining parts taken from reference TRBV11-3 and TRBJ2-2, reads EAGVVQSPRYKIIEKKQPVAFWCNPISGHNTLYWYLQNLGQGPELLIRYENEEAVDDSQLPKDRFSAERLKGVDSTLKIQPAELGDSAVYLCASSPRPREGTGELFFGEGSRLTVL.

This clonotype was found many times. The chain is built from TRBV2 and TRBJ2-3; the match to TRBD2 covers 7 bases. Germline loops: CDR1 SNHLY, CDR2 FYNNEI. The CDR3 loop spans 14 amino acids. Germline trimming cut 4 bases from V and 4 bases from J; bases unmatched to any gene: 5. The CDR3 DNA is TGTGCCAGCAGTGGGCGGGGGTCGGCAGATACGCAGTATTTT. Encoded protein: CASSGRGSADTQYF.

This clonotype was observed many times. The chain carries TRBV30 and TRBJ2-2; D tentatively reads TRBD1 or TRBD2 (5 bases each). In germline, CDR1 is GTSNPN, CDR2 SVGIG (reference sequence). This CDR3 is 14 amino acids long. The V gene lost 5 bases and the J gene lost 6 bases, with 16 bases spanning the gap. This CDR3 reads CAWFWQGEAGELFF. CDR3 in DNA: TGTGCCTGGTTCTGGCAGGGAGAGGCCGGGGAGCTGTTTTTT.

This clonotype was recorded at least ten times. This sequence joins TRBV30 and TRBJ1-3; D is undetermined. Germline V gene sequence: CDR1 GTSNPN, CDR2 SVGIG (reference sequence). Trimming left V 4 bases short and J 0 bases short, with 10 bases between. This CDR3 has 14 residues. The CDR3 loop reads CAWKGPSSGNTIYF. The CDR3, as DNA: TGTGCCTGGAAAGGGCCGAGCTCTGGAAACACCATATATTTT.

This clonotype occurred a few times. It may be a read error: a sequence one base away is much more abundant. This is likely a read error, given that the CDR3 carries no conserved phenylalanine or tryptophan at its end. The chain couples TRBV6-1 to TRBJ1-5; 9 bases match TRBD1. Germline CDR1 MNHNS, CDR2 SASEGT. The CDR3 totals 15 residues. V trimming: 4 bases; J trimming: 7 bases; junction bases outside the gene matches: 8. CDR3 nucleotide sequence: TGTGCCAGCAGTGCATTAAGGACAGGGGTCCAGCCCCAGCATCTT. Its protein product is CASSALRTGVQPQHL.

The sample holds many counts of this clonotype. The chain recombines TRBV4-1 with TRBJ2-5, with no clear D. V gave up 4 bases and J gave up 5 bases, with 14 bases separating them. Germline V gene lookup returns CDR1 MGHRA and CDR2 YSYEKL. This CDR3 spans 14 amino acids. The CDR3 nucleotides are TGCGCCAGCAGCCTTGGGGTACTCGGGGAGACCCAGTACTTC. Encoded protein: CASSLGVLGETQYF.